These T cell receptor beta chains were read from a single sample in a study of T cells after yellow fever vaccination. TCRdb reprocessed the 5' RACE reads with MiXCR, giving one entry per CDR3 protein. The table shows approximately 70,000 distinct CDR3 sequences, with under 9.5% occurring only once. Sequenced here: CD8+ T cells sorted from PBMCs, sampled approximately 11 days after the first yellow fever vaccination. These receptors came from a man between 18 and 35 years old who received the YFV17D yellow fever vaccine. CDR3s include the opening cysteine and the closing phenylalanine or tryptophan. D genes are given only for firm matches. Clone size appears in some rows only: once, few, many, or a class for an expanded clone.

J	size	V	D	CDR3	DNA
TRBJ1-1	many	TRBV2	NA	CASNWELNTEAFF	TGTGCCAGCAATTGGGAGCTGAACACTGAAGCTTTCTTT
TRBJ2-5	NA	TRBV4-1	TRBD2	CTSSQDDLAGGMETQYF	TGCACCAGCAGCCAAGACGACCTAGCGGGGGGGATGGAGACCCAGTACTTC
TRBJ1-2	NA	TRBV7-9	NA	CASSMGDKRNGYTF	TGTGCCAGCAGCATGGGGGACAAGAGGAATGGCTACACCTTC
TRBJ2-5	NA	TRBV7-3	NA	CASSLTGNQETQYF	TGTGCCAGCAGCTTAACCGGCAACCAAGAGACCCAGTACTTC
TRBJ1-2	NA	TRBV6-6	NA	CASGPSSYGYTF	TGTGCCAGCGGCCCGAGTTCTTATGGCTACACCTTC
TRBJ2-5	many	TRBV27	NA	CASGKGVQLKTQYF	TGTGCCAGCGGCAAGGGAGTCCAACTAAAGACCCAGTACTTC
TRBJ2-3	NA	TRBV7-9	NA	CANQGGGPNEDTQYF	TGTGCTAACCAGGGGGGGGGGCCTAATGAAGATACGCAGTATTTT
TRBJ2-1	few	TRBV2	NA	CASRLYQGGEQFF	TGTGCCAGCAGGCTGTACCAGGGAGGTGAGCAGTTCTTC
TRBJ2-1	many	TRBV7-3	TRBD2	CASSPGAGSYNEQFF	TGTGCCAGCAGCCCCGGAGCGGGGTCCTACAATGAGCAGTTCTTC
TRBJ2-5	many	TRBV27	NA	CASSRGLGETQYF	TGTGCCAGCAGTCGAGGGCTTGGGGAGACCCAGTACTTC
TRBJ2-1	few	TRBV4-1	TRBD1	CASSQGDRGDFRFF	TGCGCCAGCAGCCAAGGGGACAGGGGCGATTTTAGGTTCTTC
TRBJ2-5	NA	TRBV7-6	NA	CASRGLQETQYF	TGTGCCAGCAGGGGACTGCAAGAGACCCAGTACTTC
TRBJ1-1	many	TRBV5-1	TRBD1	CASSSYRDSPEAFF	TGCGCCAGCAGCTCGTACCGGGACAGCCCTGAAGCTTTCTTT
TRBJ2-7	few	TRBV11-2	NA	CASSLDTFEQYF	TGTGCCAGCAGCTTGGACACATTTGAGCAGTACTTC
TRBJ2-1	many	TRBV5-1	NA	CASSLVDRINEQFF	TGCGCCAGCAGCTTGGTGGACAGAATAAATGAGCAGTTCTTC
TRBJ2-7	few	TRBV19	NA	CASSIKDFSYEQYF	TGTGCCAGTAGTATCAAGGATTTTTCCTACGAGCAGTACTTC
TRBJ2-3	many	TRBV6-2/TRBV6-3	NA	CASSYPGPPSTDTQYF	TGTGCCAGCAGTTACCCCGGACCACCTAGCACAGATACGCAGTATTTT
TRBJ2-1	few	TRBV27	NA	CASSFRRTSSFHNEQFF	TGTGCCAGCAGTTTCCGTAGGACCTCTAGTTTTCACAATGAGCAGTTCTTC
TRBJ2-7	many	TRBV10-3	NA	CAISESSARFVGTFSYEQYF	TGTGCCATCAGTGAGTCATCCGCCCGCTTCGTAGGGACGTTCTCCTACGAGCAGTACTTC
TRBJ1-1	many	TRBV7-2	NA	CASSLSGGMNTEAFF	TGTGCCAGCAGCTTATCGGGGGGAATGAACACTGAAGCTTTCTTT
TRBJ2-7	many	TRBV4-3	NA	CASSQEEGSYEQYF	TGCGCCAGCAGCCAAGAGGAGGGCTCCTACGAGCAGTACTTC
TRBJ2-5	few	TRBV2	NA	CASRGTSGVAETQYF	TGTGCCAGCAGGGGGACCTCGGGGGTCGCTGAGACCCAGTACTTC
TRBJ2-3	NA	TRBV2	TRBD2	CALSSTGLAGGKDTQYF	TGTGCCCTCAGCTCTACGGGACTAGCGGGGGGAAAAGATACGCAGTATTTT
TRBJ2-7	many	TRBV5-1	NA	CASSWTSSYEQYF	TGCGCCAGCAGCTGGACTTCCTCCTACGAGCAGTACTTC